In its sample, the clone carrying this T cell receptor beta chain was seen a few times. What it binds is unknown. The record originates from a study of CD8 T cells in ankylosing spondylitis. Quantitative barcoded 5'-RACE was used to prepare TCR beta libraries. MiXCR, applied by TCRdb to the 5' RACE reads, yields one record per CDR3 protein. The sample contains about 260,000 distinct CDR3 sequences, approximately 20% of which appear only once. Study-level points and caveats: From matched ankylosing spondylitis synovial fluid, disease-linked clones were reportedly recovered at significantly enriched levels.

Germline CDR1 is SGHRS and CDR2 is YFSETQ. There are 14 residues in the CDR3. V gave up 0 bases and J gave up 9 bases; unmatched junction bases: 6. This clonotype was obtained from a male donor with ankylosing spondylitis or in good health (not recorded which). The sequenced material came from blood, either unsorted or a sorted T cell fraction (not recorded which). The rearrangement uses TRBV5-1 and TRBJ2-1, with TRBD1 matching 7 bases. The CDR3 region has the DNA TGCGCCAGCAGCTTGGAAGTGACAGGGAGTGAGCAGTTCTTC. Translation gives CASSLEVTGSEQFF. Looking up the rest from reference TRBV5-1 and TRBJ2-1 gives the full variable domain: KAGVTQTPRYLIKTRGQQVTLSCSPISGHRSVSWYQQTPGQGLQFLFEYFSETQRNKGNFPGRFSGRQFSNSRSEMNVSTLELGDSALYLCASSLEVTGSEQFFGPGTRLTVL.